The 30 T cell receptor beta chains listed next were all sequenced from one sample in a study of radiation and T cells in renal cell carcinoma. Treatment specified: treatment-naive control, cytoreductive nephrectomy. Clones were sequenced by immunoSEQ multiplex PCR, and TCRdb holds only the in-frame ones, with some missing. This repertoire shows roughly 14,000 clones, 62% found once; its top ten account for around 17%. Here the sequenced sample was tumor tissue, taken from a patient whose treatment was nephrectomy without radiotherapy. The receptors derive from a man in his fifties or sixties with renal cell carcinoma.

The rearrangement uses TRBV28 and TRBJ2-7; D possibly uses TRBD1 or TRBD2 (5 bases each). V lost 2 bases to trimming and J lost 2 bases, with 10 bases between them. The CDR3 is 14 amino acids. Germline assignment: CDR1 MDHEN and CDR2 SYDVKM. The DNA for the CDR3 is TGTGCCAGCAGTTTAGGGGACGGTCCCTACGAGCAGTACTTC. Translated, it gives CASSLGDGPYEQYF.

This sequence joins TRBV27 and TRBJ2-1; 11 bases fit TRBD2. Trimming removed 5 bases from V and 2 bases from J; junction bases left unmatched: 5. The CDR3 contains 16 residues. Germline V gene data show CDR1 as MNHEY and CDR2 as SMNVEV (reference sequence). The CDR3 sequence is CASSPLGLAAYNEQFF. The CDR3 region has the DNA TGTGCCAGCAGTCCCCTGGGACTAGCGGCCTACAATGAGCAGTTCTTC.

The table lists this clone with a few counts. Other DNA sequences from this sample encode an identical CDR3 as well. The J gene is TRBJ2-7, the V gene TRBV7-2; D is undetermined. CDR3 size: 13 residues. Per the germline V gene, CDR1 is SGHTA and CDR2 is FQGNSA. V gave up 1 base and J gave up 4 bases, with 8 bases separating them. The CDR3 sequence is CASSLEAEYEQYF. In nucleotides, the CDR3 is TGTGCCAGCAGCTTAGAGGCGGAGTACGAGCAGTACTTC. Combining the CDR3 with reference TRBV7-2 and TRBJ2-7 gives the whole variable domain GAGVSQSPSNKVTEKGKDVELRCDPISGHTALYWYRQSLGQGLEFLIYFQGNSAPDKSGLPSDRFSAERTGGSVSTLTIQRTQQEDSAVYLCASSLEAEYEQYFGPGTRLTVT.

DNA for the CDR3: TGTGCCAGTAGTGCCGTGGGGACCCGGAGGGGGACTGAAGCTTTCTTT. Translating it yields CASSAVGTRRGTEAFF. V usage is TRBV19 and J usage is TRBJ1-1; weak D call: TRBD1 (6 bases). The CDR3 runs to 16 residues. V was cut by 5 bases and J by 5 bases, with 21 bases left in between. Germline V gene sequence: CDR1 LNHDA, CDR2 SQIVND (reference sequence).

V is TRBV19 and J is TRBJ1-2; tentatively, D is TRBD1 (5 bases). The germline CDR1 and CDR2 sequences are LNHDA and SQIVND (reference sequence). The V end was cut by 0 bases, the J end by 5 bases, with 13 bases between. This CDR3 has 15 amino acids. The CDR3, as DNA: TGTGCCAGTAGTATAGATCGAAGGGGAAGGTATGGCTACACCTTC. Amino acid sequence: CASSIDRRGRYGYTF.

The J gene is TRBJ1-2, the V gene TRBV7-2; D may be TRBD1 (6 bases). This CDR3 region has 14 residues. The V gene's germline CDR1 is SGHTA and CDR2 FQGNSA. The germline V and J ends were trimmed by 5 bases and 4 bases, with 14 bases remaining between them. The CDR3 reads CASSPGGGGYGYTF. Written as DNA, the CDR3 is TGTGCCAGCAGCCCCGGCGGAGGGGGCTATGGCTACACCTTC.

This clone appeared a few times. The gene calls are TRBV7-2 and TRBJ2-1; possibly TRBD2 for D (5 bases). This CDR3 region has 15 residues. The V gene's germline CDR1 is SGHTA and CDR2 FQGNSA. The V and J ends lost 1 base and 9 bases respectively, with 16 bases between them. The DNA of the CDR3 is TGTGCCAGCAGCTTAGATGGACTGGGCCTTCGTGAGCAGTTCTTC. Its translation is CASSLDGLGLREQFF.

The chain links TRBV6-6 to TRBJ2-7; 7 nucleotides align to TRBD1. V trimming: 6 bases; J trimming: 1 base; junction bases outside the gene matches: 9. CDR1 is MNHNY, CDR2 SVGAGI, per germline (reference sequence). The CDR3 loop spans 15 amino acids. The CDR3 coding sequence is TGTGCCAGCAGACGACGACAGGGAGAGTCCTACGAGCAGTACTTC. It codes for CASRRRQGESYEQYF.

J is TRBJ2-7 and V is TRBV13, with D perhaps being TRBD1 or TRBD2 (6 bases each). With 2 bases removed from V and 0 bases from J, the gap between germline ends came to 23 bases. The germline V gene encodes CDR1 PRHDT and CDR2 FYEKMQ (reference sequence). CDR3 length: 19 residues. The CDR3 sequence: CASSLIRGNSGQHSYEQYF. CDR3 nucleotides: TGTGCCAGCAGCTTAATTCGCGGGAATTCCGGACAGCACTCCTACGAGCAGTACTTC.

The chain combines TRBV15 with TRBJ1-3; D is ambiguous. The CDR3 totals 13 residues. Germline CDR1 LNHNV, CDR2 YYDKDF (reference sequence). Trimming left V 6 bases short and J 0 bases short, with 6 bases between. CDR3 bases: TGTGCCACCAGAAGGGACTCTGGAAACACCATATATTTT. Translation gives CATRRDSGNTIYF.

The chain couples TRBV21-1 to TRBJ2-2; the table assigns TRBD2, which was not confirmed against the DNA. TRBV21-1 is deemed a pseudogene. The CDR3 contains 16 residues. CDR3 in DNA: TGTGCCAGCAGCGGGATAGCGGGGGGTTCCACCGGGGAGCTGTTTTTT. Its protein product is CASSGIAGGSTGELFF.

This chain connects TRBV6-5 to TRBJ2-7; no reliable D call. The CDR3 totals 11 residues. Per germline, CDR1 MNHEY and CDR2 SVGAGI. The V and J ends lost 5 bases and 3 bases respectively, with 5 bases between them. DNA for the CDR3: TGTGCCAGCAGTAACCTCTACGAGCAGTACTTC. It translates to CASSNLYEQYF.

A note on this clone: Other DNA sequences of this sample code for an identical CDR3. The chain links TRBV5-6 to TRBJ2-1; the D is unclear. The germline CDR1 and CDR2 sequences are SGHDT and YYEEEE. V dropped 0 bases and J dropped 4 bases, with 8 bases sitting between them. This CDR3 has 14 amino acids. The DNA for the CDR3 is TGTGCCAGCAGCTTGGCGGGCGCATACAATGAGCAGTTCTTC. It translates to CASSLAGAYNEQFF.

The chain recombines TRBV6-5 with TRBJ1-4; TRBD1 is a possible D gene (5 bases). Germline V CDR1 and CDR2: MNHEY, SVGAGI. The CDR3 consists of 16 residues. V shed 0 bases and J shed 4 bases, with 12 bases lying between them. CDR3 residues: CASSYSWGSNNEKLFF. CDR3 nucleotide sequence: TGTGCCAGCAGTTACTCGTGGGGGTCTAATAATGAAAAACTGTTTTTT.

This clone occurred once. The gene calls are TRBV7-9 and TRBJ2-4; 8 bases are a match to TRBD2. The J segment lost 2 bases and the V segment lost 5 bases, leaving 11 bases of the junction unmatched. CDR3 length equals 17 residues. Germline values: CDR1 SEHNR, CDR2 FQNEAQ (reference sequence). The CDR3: CASSPPREGPTKNIQYF. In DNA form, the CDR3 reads TGTGCCAGCAGCCCCCCCCGGGAGGGGCCCACCAAAAACATTCAGTACTTC.

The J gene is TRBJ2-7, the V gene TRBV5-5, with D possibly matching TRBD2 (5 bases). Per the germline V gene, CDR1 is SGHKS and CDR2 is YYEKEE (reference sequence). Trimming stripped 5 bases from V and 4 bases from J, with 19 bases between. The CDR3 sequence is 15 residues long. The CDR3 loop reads CASSSNPGLQYEQYF. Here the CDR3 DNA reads TGTGCCAGCAGTTCCAACCCCGGACTTCAATACGAGCAGTACTTC. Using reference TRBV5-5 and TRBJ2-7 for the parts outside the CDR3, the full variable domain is DAGVTQSPTHLIKTRGQQVTLRCSPISGHKSVSWYQQVLGQGPQFIFQYYEKEERGRGNFPDRFSARQFPNYSSELNVNALLLGDSALYLCASSSNPGLQYEQYFGPGTRLTVT.

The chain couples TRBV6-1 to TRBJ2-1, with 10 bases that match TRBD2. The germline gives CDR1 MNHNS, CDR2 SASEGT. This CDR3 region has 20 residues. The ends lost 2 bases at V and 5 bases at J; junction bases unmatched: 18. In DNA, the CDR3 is TGTGCCAGCAGTGAAACACCCAGTCCTTATCTAGCGGGAGTTGACAATGAGCAGTTCTTC. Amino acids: CASSETPSPYLAGVDNEQFF.

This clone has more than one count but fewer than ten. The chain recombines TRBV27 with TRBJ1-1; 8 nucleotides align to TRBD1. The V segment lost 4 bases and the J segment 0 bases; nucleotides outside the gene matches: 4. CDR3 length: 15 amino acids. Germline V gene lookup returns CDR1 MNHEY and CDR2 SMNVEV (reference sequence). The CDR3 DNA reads TGTGCCAGCAGTTCGGGACAGGTGATGAACACTGAAGCTTTCTTT. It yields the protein CASSSGQVMNTEAFF.

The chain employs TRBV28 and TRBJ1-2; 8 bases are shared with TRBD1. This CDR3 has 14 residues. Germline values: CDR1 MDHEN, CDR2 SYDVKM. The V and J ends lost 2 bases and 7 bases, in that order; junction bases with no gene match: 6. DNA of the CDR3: TGTGCCAGCAGTTTAGCGGCAGGGGGCCTTGGCTACACCTTC. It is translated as CASSLAAGGLGYTF.

The CDR3 DNA reads TGCGCCAGCAGCTTGGATGGCCCGGCAGGGGGCCGTGAAGCTTTCTTT. Its translation: CASSLDGPAGGREAFF. The chain uses TRBV5-1 and TRBJ1-1; the match to TRBD1 covers 8 bases. The CDR3 spans 16 residues. Germline trimming cut 0 bases from V and 7 bases from J; bases unmatched to any gene: 11. The germline V gene encodes CDR1 SGHRS and CDR2 YFSETQ. The variable domain in full, completed from reference TRBV5-1 and TRBJ1-1, reads KAGVTQTPRYLIKTRGQQVTLSCSPISGHRSVSWYQQTPGQGLQFLFEYFSETQRNKGNFPGRFSGRQFSNSRSEMNVSTLELGDSALYLCASSLDGPAGGREAFFGQGTRLTVV.

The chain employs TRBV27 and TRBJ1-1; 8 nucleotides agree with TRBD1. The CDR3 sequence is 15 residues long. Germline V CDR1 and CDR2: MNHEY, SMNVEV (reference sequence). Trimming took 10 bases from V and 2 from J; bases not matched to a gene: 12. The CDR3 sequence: CATSRGTGLNTEAFF. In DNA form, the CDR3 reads TGTGCCACCTCCCGGGGGACAGGCCTTAACACTGAAGCTTTCTTT.

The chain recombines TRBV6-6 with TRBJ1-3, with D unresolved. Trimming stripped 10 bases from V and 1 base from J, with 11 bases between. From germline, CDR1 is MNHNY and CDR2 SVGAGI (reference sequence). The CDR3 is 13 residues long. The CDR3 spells CATIRQSGNTIYF. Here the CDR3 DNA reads TGTGCCACCATTCGACAATCTGGAAACACCATATATTTT.

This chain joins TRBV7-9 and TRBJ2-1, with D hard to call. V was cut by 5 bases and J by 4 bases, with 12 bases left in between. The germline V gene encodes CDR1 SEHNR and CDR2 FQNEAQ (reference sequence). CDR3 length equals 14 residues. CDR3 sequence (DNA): TGTGCCAGCAGCGTAATAGGTGGTTACAATGAGCAGTTCTTC. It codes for CASSVIGGYNEQFF.

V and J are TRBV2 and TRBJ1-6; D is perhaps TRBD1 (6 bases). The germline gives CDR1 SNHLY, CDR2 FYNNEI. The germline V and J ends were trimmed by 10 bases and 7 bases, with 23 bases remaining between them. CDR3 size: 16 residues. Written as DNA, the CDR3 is TGTGCCACTGTATCGGGGGGCGCGGTAGGGAATTCACCCCTCCACTTT. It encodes CATVSGGAVGNSPLHF.

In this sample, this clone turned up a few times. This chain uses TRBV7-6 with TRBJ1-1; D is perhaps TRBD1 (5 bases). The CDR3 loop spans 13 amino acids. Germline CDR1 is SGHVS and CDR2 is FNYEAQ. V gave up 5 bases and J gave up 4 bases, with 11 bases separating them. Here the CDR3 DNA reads TGTGCCAGCAGCCTAGGGGTGGCCACTGAAGCTTTCTTT. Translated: CASSLGVATEAFF. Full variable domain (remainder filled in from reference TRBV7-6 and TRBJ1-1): GAGVSQSPRYKVTKRGQDVALRCDPISGHVSLYWYRQALGQGPEFLTYFNYEAQQDKSGLPNDRFSAERPEGSISTLTIQRTEQRDSAMYRCASSLGVATEAFFGQGTRLTVV.

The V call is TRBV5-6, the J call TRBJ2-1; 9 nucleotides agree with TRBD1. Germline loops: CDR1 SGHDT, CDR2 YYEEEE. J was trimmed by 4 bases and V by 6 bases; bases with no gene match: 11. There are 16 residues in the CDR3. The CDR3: CASTTLTGGPYNEQFF. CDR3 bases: TGTGCCAGCACCACGTTGACAGGGGGTCCATACAATGAGCAGTTCTTC. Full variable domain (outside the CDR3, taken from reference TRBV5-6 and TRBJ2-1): DAGVTQSPTHLIKTRGQQVTLRCSPKSGHDTVSWYQQALGQGPQFIFQYYEEEERQRGNFPDRFSGHQFPNYSSELNVNALLLGDSALYLCASTTLTGGPYNEQFFGPGTRLTVL.

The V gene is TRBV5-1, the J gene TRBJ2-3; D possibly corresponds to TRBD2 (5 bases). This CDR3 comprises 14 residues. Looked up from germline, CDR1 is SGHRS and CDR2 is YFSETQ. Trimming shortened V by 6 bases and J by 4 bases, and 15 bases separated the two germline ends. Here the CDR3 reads CASKSGHRADTQYF. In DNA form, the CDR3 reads TGCGCCAGCAAGAGCGGCCACCGAGCAGATACGCAGTATTTT.

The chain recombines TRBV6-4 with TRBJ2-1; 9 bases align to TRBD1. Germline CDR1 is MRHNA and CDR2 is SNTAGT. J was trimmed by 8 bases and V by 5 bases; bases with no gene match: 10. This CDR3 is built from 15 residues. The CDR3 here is CASSRTGDGIYEQFF. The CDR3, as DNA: TGTGCCAGCAGTAGGACAGGGGATGGTATCTATGAGCAGTTCTTC.

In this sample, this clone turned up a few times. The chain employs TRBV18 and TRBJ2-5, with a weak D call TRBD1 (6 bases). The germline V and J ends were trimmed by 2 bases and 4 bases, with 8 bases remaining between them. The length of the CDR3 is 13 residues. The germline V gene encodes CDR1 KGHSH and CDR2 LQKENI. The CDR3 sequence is CASSPNRAETQYF. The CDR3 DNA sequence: TGTGCCAGCTCACCAAACAGGGCAGAGACCCAGTACTTC.

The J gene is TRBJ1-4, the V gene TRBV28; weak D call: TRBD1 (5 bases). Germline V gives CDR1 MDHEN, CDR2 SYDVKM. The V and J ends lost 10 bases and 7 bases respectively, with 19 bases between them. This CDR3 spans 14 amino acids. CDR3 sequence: CAIRRWGGSEKLFF. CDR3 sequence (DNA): TGTGCCATACGACGTTGGGGGGGTAGTGAAAAACTGTTTTTT.